These T cell receptor beta chains were read from a single sample in a study of PD-1 blockade in classical Hodgkin lymphoma. TCRdb keeps only in-frame clones here, not all; method: immunoSEQ multiplex PCR. The sample lists approximately 70,000 clones, more than 85% occurring once. Sequencing was carried out using peripheral blood mononuclear cells (PBMCs). The receptors stem from a human donor with classical Hodgkin lymphoma. Each CDR3 is given with its conserved first and last residue. A D gene is named only where the DNA matches it firmly. The size of a clone is reported for some rows only, either as once, few or many, or as a class for expanded clones.

d_gene	v_gene	j_gene	abundance	CDR3aa	CDR3nt
NA	TRBV6-6	TRBJ1-5	once	CASRNSAAGRHQPQHF	TGTGCCAGCAGGAATAGCGCGGCAGGGCGTCATCAGCCCCAGCATTTT
NA	TRBV7-9	TRBJ1-2	NA	CASSLVGRVGPNYGYTF	TGTGCCAGCAGCTTAGTGGGCAGGGTGGGCCCTAACTATGGCTACACCTTC
NA	TRBV5-1	TRBJ2-3	NA	CASSLWPLTDTQYF	TGCGCCAGCAGCTTGTGGCCCCTCACAGATACGCAGTATTTT
NA	TRBV29-1	TRBJ2-7	NA	CSPTDRKTEQYF	TGCAGCCCAACTGACAGAAAGACCGAGCAGTACTTC
TRBD1	TRBV18	TRBJ1-2	NA	CASGGDRSNYGYTF	TGTGCCAGCGGTGGGGACAGGTCTAACTATGGCTACACCTTC
TRBD1	TRBV15	TRBJ2-7	NA	CATSPSSTGRTYEQYF	TGTGCCACCAGCCCCTCGTCGACAGGGCGAACCTACGAGCAGTACTTC
TRBD1	TRBV5-5	TRBJ1-4	NA	CASSSGQGGGLNEKLFF	TGTGCCAGCAGCTCGGGACAGGGAGGGGGCCTTAATGAAAAACTGTTTTTT
NA	TRBV4-1	TRBJ2-1	NA	CASSQGLVGTYNEQFF	TGCGCCAGCAGCCAAGGGCTAGTAGGCACCTACAATGAGCAGTTCTTC
TRBD1	TRBV5-1	TRBJ2-3	once	CASRDPGQGYTDTQYF	TGCGCCAGCAGAGACCCGGGACAGGGCTACACAGATACGCAGTATTTT
TRBD1	TRBV10-3	TRBJ1-2	NA	CAISETGGSGYTF	TGTGCCATCAGTGAGACAGGGGGCAGCGGCTACACCTTC
NA	TRBV6-5	TRBJ2-5	NA	CASNRGLARPETQYF	TGTGCCAGCAATCGCGGACTGGCCCGACCGGAGACCCAGTACTTC
TRBD2	TRBV13	TRBJ2-3	NA	CASSFFPGTSDGDTQYF	TGTGCCAGCAGCTTTTTCCCCGGGACTAGCGATGGAGATACGCAGTATTTT
NA	TRBV5-1	TRBJ2-6	NA	CASSTLNPGANVLTF	TGCGCCAGCAGCACCCTGAATCCTGGGGCCAACGTCCTGACTTTC